This TCR beta chain was captured by sequencing in a study of human T cells and chemical hapten exposure. At the level of the study: The study patch tested 0.01% DPC on the upper back and read results at 6 days. Patients were mainly female, each with alopecia areata, totalis or universalis. How much TCR each sample yielded varied, mostly because pooled library volumes differed slightly.

The time point here: pre-sensitization, week 0. As for treatment: therapeutic diphenylcyclopropenone sensitization with weekly scalp DPC. Whole-study findings and limits: Relative to control repertoires, expanded TCRs gave rise to significantly more large CDR3 similarity clusters.

TCRdb re-derived calls from the RACE reads in MiXCR, one entry per CDR3 protein. The data contain a few hundred thousand distinct CDR3 sequences, about 9.4% of them seen just once; the ten biggest clones take up approximately 2.2%. CDR1 DFQATT and CDR2 SNEGSKA come from the germline V gene (reference sequence). The CDR3 is made up of 14 amino acids. Trimming pared 4 bases from V and 5 bases from J, leaving 18 bases between. In regard to this clonotype: Its antigen is as yet unknown.

Sample: whole blood, taken in connection with sensitization to the hapten diphenylcyclopropenone (DPC). The rearrangement links TRBV20-1 to TRBJ2-7; D is perhaps TRBD1 or TRBD2 (5 bases each). The source is a woman in her thirties or forties with alopecia areata. Some clones in this sample may be carry-over from other donors' samples. The CDR3 DNA sequence: TGCAGTGCTAACTACGGGACGGGCCGCGACGAGCAGTACTTC. It encodes CSANYGTGRDEQYF.